Below, one T cell receptor (beta chain) is given with its context. Authors' analysis steps: Amplified reference gene primers provided the basis for estimating nucleated cell counts. TCRdb's table, derived via immunoSEQ multiplex PCR, lists solely in-frame clones and lacks some. The D gene and trimming were derived from the DNA, and the V and J assignments and clone size from that table. The sample has tens of thousands of clones; just over 85% are singletons. This sample is drawn from a study of blood T cell repertoires in COVID-19. In the study overall: Samples taken during acute and convalescent COVID-19 were collected in the United States, Italy and Spain. Nucleic acid was either cDNA or gDNA, and it came from T cells, B-cell-depleted T cells, or PBMCs.

The CDR3 covers 15 residues. Per the germline V gene, CDR1 is MNHEY and CDR2 is SVGAGI. V lost 6 bases, J lost 4 bases, and 13 bases lay in between. The sequenced material came from peripheral blood. The receptor's source is a man older than 75 with acute or convalescent COVID-19. The chain couples TRBV6-5 to TRBJ2-6; D not resolved. CDR3 DNA: TGTGCCAGCAGGGAGAGGCCCGGGGGGGCCAACGTCCTGACTTTC. Translation gives CASRERPGGANVLTF.